This TCR beta chain comes out of a study of cytotoxic CD8 clonotypes in ibrutinib-treated CLL. TCRdb's table, derived via immunoSEQ multiplex PCR, lists solely in-frame clones and lacks some. Of some 50,000 clones in the sample, about 50% were seen once. Germline CDR1 SGHNT, CDR2 YYREEE (reference sequence). There are 15 residues in the CDR3. V was cut by 7 bases and J by 0 bases, with 16 bases left in between. The source is a human donor with chronic lymphocytic leukemia. The material was PBMCs, obtained after 24 months of ibrutinib treatment. The gene calls are TRBV5-4 and TRBJ2-5; D is unclear. The DNA of the CDR3 is TGTGCCAGCGGTTCTTGGGCTGGGAACCAAGAGACCCAGTACTTC. Residues: CASGSWAGNQETQYF.